This passage covers 10 T cell receptor beta chains from one sample sequenced in a study of blood T cell repertoires in COVID-19. Profiled with immunoSEQ multiplex PCR; TCRdb holds only in-frame clones, not every one. Of 200,000 to 250,000 clones in the sample, over 75% were seen once. The sample consisted of PBMCs or T cells enriched from blood (not recorded which). Source of these receptors: a woman aged 45-60 years with acute COVID-19.

J is TRBJ2-7 and V is TRBV13; 9 bases align to TRBD1. This CDR3 spans 17 amino acids. V lost 5 bases, J lost 3 bases, and 14 bases stayed unmatched. Germline assignment: CDR1 PRHDT and CDR2 FYEKMQ (reference sequence). In DNA form, the CDR3 reads TGTGCCAGCAGCCAACAGGGGACAGGGAGGTTATACTACGAGCAGTACTTC. It is translated as CASSQQGTGRLYYEQYF.

The gene calls are TRBV2 and TRBJ1-5, with a possible D match to TRBD1 (6 bases). The CDR3 consists of 14 residues. Germline V gene data show CDR1 as SNHLY and CDR2 as FYNNEI. The CDR3 is CATRGGLSNQPQHF. DNA of the CDR3: TGTGCTACCAGAGGGGGTTTATCAAATCAGCCCCAGCATTTT.

CDR3 coding DNA: TGCGCCAGCAGCCAAGGTCGCCTAAACACCGGGGAGCTGTTTTTT. Encoded protein: CASSQGRLNTGELFF. This chain joins TRBV4-3 and TRBJ2-2, with D hard to call. CDR3 length: 15 residues. Germline CDR1 and CDR2: LGHNA and YSLEER. Trimming took 1 base from V and 2 from J, leaving 8 bases between them.

This clone counts as medium-sized. The chain joins TRBV4-1 to TRBJ2-1; D possibly corresponds to TRBD2 (5 bases). V lost 0 bases to trimming and J lost 0 bases, with 12 bases between them. The CDR3 is 17 amino acids. Germline CDR1 reads MGHRA; CDR2 reads YSYEKL. CDR3 sequence: CASSQDVAGASYNEQFF. DNA of the CDR3: TGCGCCAGCAGCCAAGATGTTGCGGGCGCCTCCTACAATGAGCAGTTCTTC.

The V and J genes are TRBV18 and TRBJ1-3, with 8 bases fitting TRBD1. Losses at the gene ends were 6 bases for V and 12 bases for J; bases not matched to a gene: 16. Germline V gene sequence: CDR1 KGHSH, CDR2 LQKENI. The CDR3 is 15 residues long. CDR3 in amino acids: CASSLYDRGPTGIYF. Here the CDR3 DNA reads TGTGCCAGCTCCCTGTATGACAGGGGCCCCACGGGCATATATTTT.

The chain has TRBV27 and TRBJ2-3; D not certain. Between the trimmed V and J ends, which lost 1 base and 0 bases, there was a span of 8 bases. Germline CDR1 and CDR2: MNHEY and SMNVEV (reference sequence). The CDR3 consists of 15 residues. The CDR3 region has the DNA TGTGCCAGCAGTTTATTCTCAGTTAGCACAGATACGCAGTATTTT. Encoded protein: CASSLFSVSTDTQYF.

This sequence joins TRBV25-1 and TRBJ1-2; D is unresolved. Germline lookup yields CDR1 MGHDK and CDR2 SYGVNS. CDR3 length: 14 residues. Trimming pared 8 bases from V and 4 bases from J, leaving 17 bases between. CDR3 sequence: CASLPAYNSYGYTF. The CDR3 DNA sequence: TGTGCCAGCCTTCCGGCATACAACAGCTATGGCTACACCTTC.

This chain links TRBV5-1 with TRBJ2-2; D call uncertain. V was trimmed by 4 bases and J by 6 bases, leaving 13 bases between them. There are 14 residues in the CDR3. Germline V gene data show CDR1 as SGHRS and CDR2 as YFSETQ. The CDR3: CASSVPTGPGELFF. DNA for the CDR3: TGCGCCAGCAGCGTCCCGACTGGCCCCGGGGAGCTGTTTTTT. The full variable domain, with the rest looked up from reference TRBV5-1 and TRBJ2-2, is KAGVTQTPRYLIKTRGQQVTLSCSPISGHRSVSWYQQTPGQGLQFLFEYFSETQRNKGNFPGRFSGRQFSNSRSEMNVSTLELGDSALYLCASSVPTGPGELFFGEGSRLTVL.

The chain recombines TRBV11-2 with TRBJ2-2; 9 bases fit TRBD1. This CDR3 region has 16 residues. V shed 4 bases, J shed 0 bases, and the junction held 3 bases outside the gene matches. Germline-derived CDR1 and CDR2 are SGHAT and FQNNGV. The CDR3 reads CASSSGTGSNTGELFF. CDR3 DNA sequence: TGTGCCAGCAGCTCGGGGACAGGGTCGAACACCGGGGAGCTGTTTTTT.

The chain employs TRBV10-1 and TRBJ1-2; D gene uncertain. CDR1 is WNHNN and CDR2 is SYGVQD in the germline V gene (reference sequence). This CDR3 has 13 residues. The ends were cut back, 0 bases at V and 4 bases at J, with 6 bases in the middle. DNA for the CDR3: TGCGCCAGCAGTGAGTCGGGCAGCTATGGCTACACCTTC. This translates into CASSESGSYGYTF.